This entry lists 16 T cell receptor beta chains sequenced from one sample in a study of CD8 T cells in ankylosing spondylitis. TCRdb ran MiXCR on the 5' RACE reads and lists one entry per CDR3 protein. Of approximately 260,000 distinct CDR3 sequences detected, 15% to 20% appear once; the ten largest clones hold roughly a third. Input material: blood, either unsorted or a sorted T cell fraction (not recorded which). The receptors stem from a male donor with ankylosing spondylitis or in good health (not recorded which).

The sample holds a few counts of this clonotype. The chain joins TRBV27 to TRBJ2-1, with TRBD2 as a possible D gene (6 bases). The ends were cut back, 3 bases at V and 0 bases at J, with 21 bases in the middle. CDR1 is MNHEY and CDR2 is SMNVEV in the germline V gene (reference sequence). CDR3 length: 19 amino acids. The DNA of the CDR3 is TGTGCCAGCAGTTTCCCGACAGCCCCTCGGGAGAGCTCCTACAATGAGCAGTTCTTC. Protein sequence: CASSFPTAPRESSYNEQFF.

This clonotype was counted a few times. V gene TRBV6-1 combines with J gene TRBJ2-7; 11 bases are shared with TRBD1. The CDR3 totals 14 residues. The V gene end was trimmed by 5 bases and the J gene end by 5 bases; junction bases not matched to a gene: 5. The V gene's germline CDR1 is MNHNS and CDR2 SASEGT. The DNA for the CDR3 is TGTGCCAGCAGTCAACGGGACAGGGGGGACGAGCAGTACTTC. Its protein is CASSQRDRGDEQYF.

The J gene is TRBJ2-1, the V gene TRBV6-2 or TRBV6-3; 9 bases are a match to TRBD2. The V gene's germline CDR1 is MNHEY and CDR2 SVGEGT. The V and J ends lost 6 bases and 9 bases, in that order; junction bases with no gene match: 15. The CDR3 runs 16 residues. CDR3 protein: CASSQPGGLAETEQFF. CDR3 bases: TGTGCCAGCAGCCAACCGGGGGGACTAGCAGAAACTGAGCAGTTCTTC.

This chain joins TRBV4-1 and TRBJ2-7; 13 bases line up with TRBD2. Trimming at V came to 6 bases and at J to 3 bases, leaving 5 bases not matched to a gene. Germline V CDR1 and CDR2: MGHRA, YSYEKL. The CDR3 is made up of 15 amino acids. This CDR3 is CASRGLAGLGYEQYF. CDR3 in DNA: TGCGCCAGCAGGGGACTAGCGGGATTGGGCTACGAGCAGTACTTC.

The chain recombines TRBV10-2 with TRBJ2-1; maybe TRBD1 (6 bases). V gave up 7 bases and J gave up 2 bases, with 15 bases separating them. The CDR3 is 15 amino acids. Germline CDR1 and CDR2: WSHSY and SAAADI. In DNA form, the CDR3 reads TGCGCCAGCAAACCGGGACATCCACCCTACAATGAGCAGTTCTTC. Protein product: CASKPGHPPYNEQFF.

Here the CDR3 DNA reads TGTGCCAGCAGTCCGGGGACTAGCGGGAGGGGCTACGAGCAGTACTTC. Amino acid sequence: CASSPGTSGRGYEQYF. This sequence joins TRBV27 and TRBJ2-7; 16 bases are shared with TRBD2. Germline loops: CDR1 MNHEY, CDR2 SMNVEV (reference sequence). After removal of 5 bases from V and 3 bases from J, the junction contained 4 bases not matched to a gene. The CDR3 sequence is 16 residues long.

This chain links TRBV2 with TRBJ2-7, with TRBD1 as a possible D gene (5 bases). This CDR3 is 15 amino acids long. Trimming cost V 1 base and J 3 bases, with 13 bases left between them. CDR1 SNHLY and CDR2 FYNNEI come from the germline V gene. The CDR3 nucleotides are TGTGCCAGCAGTGAAGTCCCGGACATGGTCTACGAGCAGTACTTC. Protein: CASSEVPDMVYEQYF.

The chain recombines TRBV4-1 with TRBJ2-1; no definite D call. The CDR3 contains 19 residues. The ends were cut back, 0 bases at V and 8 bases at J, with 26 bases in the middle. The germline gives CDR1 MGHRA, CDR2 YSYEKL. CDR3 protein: CASSQDRRQLRDLQDEQFF. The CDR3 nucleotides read TGCGCCAGCAGCCAAGATAGGCGGCAACTGAGAGACCTGCAGGATGAGCAGTTCTTC.

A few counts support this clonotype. CDR3 nucleotides: TGTGCCAGCAGTCCGGACAGCGGGGGTGAAAAACTGTTTTTT. Translating it yields CASSPDSGGEKLFF. The chain uses TRBV12-3 or TRBV12-4 and TRBJ1-4; D perhaps matches TRBD1 (6 bases). With 5 bases removed from V and 7 bases from J, the gap between germline ends came to 14 bases. The CDR3 is made up of 14 amino acids.

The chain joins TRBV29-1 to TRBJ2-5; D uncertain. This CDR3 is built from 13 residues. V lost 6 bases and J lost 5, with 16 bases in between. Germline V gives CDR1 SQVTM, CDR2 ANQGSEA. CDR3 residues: CSVQEPSFETQYF. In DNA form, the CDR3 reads TGCAGCGTCCAGGAGCCTAGTTTTGAGACCCAGTACTTC.

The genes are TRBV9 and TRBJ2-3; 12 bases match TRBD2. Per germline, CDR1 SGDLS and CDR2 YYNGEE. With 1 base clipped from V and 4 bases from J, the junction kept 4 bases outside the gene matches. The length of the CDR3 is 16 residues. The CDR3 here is CASSVMASGRADTQYF. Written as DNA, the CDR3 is TGTGCCAGCAGCGTAATGGCTAGCGGGAGGGCAGATACGCAGTATTTT.

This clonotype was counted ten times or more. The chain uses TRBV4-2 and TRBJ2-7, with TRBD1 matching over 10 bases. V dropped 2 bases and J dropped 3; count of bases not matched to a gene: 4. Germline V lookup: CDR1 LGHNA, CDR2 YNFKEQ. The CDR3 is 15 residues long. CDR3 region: CASSQRTGGVYEQYF. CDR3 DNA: TGTGCCAGCAGCCAAAGGACAGGGGGTGTCTACGAGCAGTACTTC.

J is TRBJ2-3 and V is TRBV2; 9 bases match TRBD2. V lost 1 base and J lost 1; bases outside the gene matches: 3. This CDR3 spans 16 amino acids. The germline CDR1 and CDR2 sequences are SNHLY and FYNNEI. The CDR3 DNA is TGTGCCAGCAGTGAAGGACTAGCGGAGCGCACAGATACGCAGTATTTT. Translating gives CASSEGLAERTDTQYF.

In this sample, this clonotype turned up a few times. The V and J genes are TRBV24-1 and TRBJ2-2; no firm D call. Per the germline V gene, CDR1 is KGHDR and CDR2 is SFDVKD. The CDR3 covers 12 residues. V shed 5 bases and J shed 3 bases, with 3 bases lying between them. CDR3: CATSVDTGELFF. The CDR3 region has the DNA TGTGCCACCAGTGTCGACACCGGGGAGCTGTTTTTT.

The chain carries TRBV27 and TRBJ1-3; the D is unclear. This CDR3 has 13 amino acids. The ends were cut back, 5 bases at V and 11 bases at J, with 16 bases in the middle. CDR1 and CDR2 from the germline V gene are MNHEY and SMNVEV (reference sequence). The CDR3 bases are TGTGCCAGCAGTCCGGGCCTGGAAAGGGCCATATATTTT. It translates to CASSPGLERAIYF.

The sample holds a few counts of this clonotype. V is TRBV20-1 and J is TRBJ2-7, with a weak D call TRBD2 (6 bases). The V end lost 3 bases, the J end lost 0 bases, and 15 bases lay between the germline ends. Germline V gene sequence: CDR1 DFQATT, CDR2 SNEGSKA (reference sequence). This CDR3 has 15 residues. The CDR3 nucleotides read TGCAGTGCTAGGCTCGCGGGATCTCTCTCCTACGAGCAGTACTTC. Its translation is CSARLAGSLSYEQYF.